Following are 11 T cell receptor beta chains from one sample sequenced in a study of T cells in women clearing cervical HPV infection. Assay: immunoSEQ multiplex PCR; the TCRdb copy retains only in-frame clones and omits some. The sample table includes 20,000 to 25,000 clones. The sequencing sample was made of blood buffy coat. Receptor source: a woman between 18 and 70 years old with a cervical HPV16 infection that either progressed to CIN3+ or cleared (not recorded which).

Concerning this clone: Germline and junction disagree at one end, which may indicate a read error. The read ends 3 residues shy of where the CDR3 ends; the end is completed using the germline J gene. This sequence joins TRBV29-1 and TRBJ1-2, with a tentative D call TRBD1 (5 bases). The CDR3 is 14 amino acids. Per the germline V gene, CDR1 is SQVTM and CDR2 is ANQGSEA. Here the CDR3 reads CSVEEEEGIYGYTF. The CDR3 bases that were read are TGCAGCGTGGAAGAGGAAGAGGGGATCTATGGC.

CDR3 sequence: CSASYADRENQPQHF. CDR3 DNA (partial): TGCAGTGCTTCTTACGCGGACAGGGAAAATCAGCCC. The V gene is TRBV20-1, the J gene TRBJ1-5, with TRBD1 matching over 8 bases. The read finishes 3 residues shy of the CDR3 end, and the germline J gene is used to complete it. The germline gives CDR1 DFQATT, CDR2 SNEGSKA (reference sequence). The V gene end was trimmed by 5 bases and the J gene end by 4 bases; junction bases not matched to a gene: 10. The CDR3 consists of 15 residues.

In the case of this clone: The read terminates 3 residues before the CDR3 end, so the remaining end is supplied by the germline J gene. V is TRBV5-1 and J is TRBJ2-7, with 8 bases that match TRBD1. The CDR3 totals 14 residues. Germline V gene data show CDR1 as SGHRS and CDR2 as YFSETQ. Losses at the gene ends were 3 bases for V and 3 bases for J; bases not matched to a gene: 5. The chain's CDR3 is CASSWTGPDYEQYF. The sequenced CDR3 bases are TGCGCCAGCAGCTGGACAGGGCCGGACTACGAG. Complete variable domain (other parts from reference TRBV5-1 and TRBJ2-7): KAGVTQTPRYLIKTRGQQVTLSCSPISGHRSVSWYQQTPGQGLQFLFEYFSETQRNKGNFPGRFSGRQFSNSRSEMNVSTLELGDSALYLCASSWTGPDYEQYFGPGTRLTVT.

For this clone: The read halts 3 residues ahead of the CDR3 end, with the missing end drawn from the germline J gene. This chain links TRBV13 with TRBJ2-1; weak D call: TRBD1 (5 bases). Trimming took 1 base from V and 4 from J, leaving 17 bases between them. The germline gives CDR1 PRHDT, CDR2 FYEKMQ (reference sequence). The CDR3 has 17 residues. CDR3: CASSLELSQGGYNEQFF. CDR3 DNA (partial): TGTGCCAGCAGCTTAGAACTGAGCCAGGGCGGTTACAATGAG.

With respect to this clone: Read data end 3 residues before the CDR3 end; the end is taken from the germline J gene. This chain joins TRBV7-3 and TRBJ1-1, with a possible D match to TRBD1 (5 bases). The germline gives CDR1 SGHTA, CDR2 FQGTGA. Trimming stripped 5 bases from V and 4 bases from J, with 11 bases between. The length of the CDR3 is 13 residues. The part of the CDR3 DNA that was read is TGTGCCAGCAGCAGGGGAGTGGGCACTGAA. Protein sequence: CASSRGVGTE. The whole CDR3 protein is CASSRGVGTEAFF.

This chain's CDR3 is CASSPGTARDQPQHF. The DNA read from the CDR3 is TGCGCCAGCAGCCCCGGGACAGCGAGGGATCAGCCC. The chain joins TRBV5-1 to TRBJ1-5, with TRBD1 matching over 7 bases. The read stops 3 residues short of the end of the CDR3; the missing end is completed from the germline J gene. The CDR3 length is 15 residues. The V segment lost 4 bases and the J segment 5 bases; nucleotides outside the gene matches: 9. From germline, CDR1 is SGHRS and CDR2 YFSETQ. The full variable domain, rest sourced from reference TRBV5-1 and TRBJ1-5, is KAGVTQTPRYLIKTRGQQVTLSCSPISGHRSVSWYQQTPGQGLQFLFEYFSETQRNKGNFPGRFSGRQFSNSRSEMNVSTLELGDSALYLCASSPGTARDQPQHFGDGTRLSIL.

On this clone itself: The missing CDR3 end, 3 residues past where the read stops, is filled in from the germline J gene. The V call is TRBV28, the J call TRBJ2-3, with D possibly TRBD1 on 5 matching bases. CDR3 length: 16 amino acids. Germline V lookup: CDR1 MDHEN, CDR2 SYDVKM. The V gene lost 2 bases and the J gene lost 0 bases, with 12 bases spanning the gap. The CDR3 bases that were read are TGTGCCAGCAGTTTACTTGGGGCAACTAGCACAGATACG. This gives the protein CASSLLGATSTDT. The full CDR3 is CASSLLGATSTDTQYF.

With regard to this clone: The read stops 3 residues short of the end of the CDR3; the missing end is completed from the germline J gene. The V gene is TRBV5-8, the J gene TRBJ1-5; D remains ambiguous. Between the trimmed V and J ends, which lost 1 base and 4 bases, there was a span of 6 bases. The CDR3 length is 13 residues. The germline gives CDR1 SGHTS, CDR2 YDEGEE. The CDR3 protein is CASSLSSNQPQHF. The DNA read from the CDR3 is TGTGCCAGCAGCTTGTCGTCGAATCAGCCC.

On this clone: The read ends 3 residues shy of where the CDR3 ends; the end is completed using the germline J gene. This chain uses TRBV6-1 with TRBJ1-1; D is ambiguous. Trimming took off 1 base at V and 4 bases at J, with 13 bases between the two ends. The CDR3 sequence is 15 residues long. In germline, CDR1 is MNHNS, CDR2 SASEGT. Partial CDR3 DNA: TGTGCCAGCAGTGAAGGTGCAGGCTGGGCCACTGAA. Translating it yields CASSEGAGWATE. The CDR3 in its entirety is CASSEGAGWATEAFF.

A note on this clone: With the read ending 3 residues before the CDR3 end, the germline J gene is used to fill in that end. The genes are TRBV29-1 and TRBJ2-1; 10 bases are shared with TRBD2. J was trimmed by 2 bases and V by 8 bases; bases with no gene match: 6. CDR3 length: 14 amino acids. Germline V gene sequence: CDR1 SQVTM, CDR2 ANQGSEA. The CDR3 protein is CSTMTSGPYNEQFF. The covered CDR3 bases are TGCAGCACAATGACTAGCGGGCCCTACAATGAG.

Concerning this clone itself: The CDR3 end is not reached by the read, which stops 3 residues before it; the germline J gene fills it in. This chain connects TRBV14 to TRBJ2-4; 7 bases map to TRBD1. In germline, CDR1 is SGHDN, CDR2 FVKESK. V shed 5 bases, J shed 9 bases, and the junction held 10 bases outside the gene matches. The CDR3 covers 14 residues. The CDR3 bases that were read are TGTGCCAGCAGCTTCGACAGGGCGGCGGGCATT. It is translated as CASSFDRAAGI. In full, the CDR3 reads CASSFDRAAGIQYF.